These T cell receptor beta chains were read from a single sample in a study of cytomegalovirus exposure and HLA in healthy donors. Assay used: immunoSEQ multiplex PCR; TCRdb lists only in-frame clones, some missing. The repertoire holds around 150,000 clones, with 80% to 90% as singletons. The material sequenced was PBMCs. The receptor source for this set is a boy between 2 and 15 years old in good health and CMV-seronegative. CDR3s include the opening cysteine and the closing phenylalanine or tryptophan. A D gene is named only where the DNA matches it firmly. Rows may omit the clone size; those that give it use once, few, many or a size class.

d_gene	j_gene	abundance	v_gene	CDR3aa	CDR3nt
NA	TRBJ2-1	once	TRBV10-3	CAISESRVLKPGEQFF	TGTGCCATCAGTGAGTCGCGGGTTCTCAAACCTGGTGAGCAGTTCTTC
NA	TRBJ2-7	NA	TRBV21-1	CASSKDYPQGQERDQDYEQYF	TGTGCCAGCAGCAAAGATTACCCCCAAGGACAGGAACGGGACCAAGACTACGAGCAGTACTTC
NA	TRBJ2-2	NA	TRBV6-4	CASSDSPTNTGELFF	TGTGCCAGCAGTGATAGTCCCACGAACACCGGGGAGCTGTTTTTT
NA	TRBJ2-3	NA	TRBV5-1	CASSLAGVLGDTQYF	TGCGCCAGCAGCTTGGCCGGGGTCTTGGGAGATACGCAGTATTTT
TRBD1	TRBJ2-7	NA	TRBV28	CASHRTGSYEQYF	TGTGCCAGCCACCGGACAGGATCCTACGAGCAGTACTTC
TRBD2	TRBJ2-7	NA	TRBV6-5	CASSYARASGSHEQYF	TGTGCCAGCAGTTACGCCCGGGCTAGCGGGAGCCACGAGCAGTACTTC
TRBD1	TRBJ2-6	NA	TRBV14	CASSHDRDRGSLSSSGANVLTF	TGTGCCAGCAGCCACGACCGGGACAGGGGTTCCCTTTCAAGCTCTGGGGCCAACGTCCTGACTTTC
NA	TRBJ1-3	NA	TRBV5-1	CASSPGPRENTIYF	TGCGCCAGCAGCCCCGGGCCGAGGGAAAACACCATATATTTT
TRBD1	TRBJ2-7	NA	TRBV14	CASSQIRTGRYEQYF	TGTGCCAGCAGCCAAATTCGGACAGGCCGTTACGAGCAGTACTTC
TRBD1	TRBJ2-6	NA	TRBV5-1	CASRRGTGGSGANVLTF	TGCGCCAGCCGTCGCGGGACAGGGGGCTCTGGGGCCAACGTCCTGACTTTC
TRBD2	TRBJ2-5	NA	TRBV9	CASSASTSAETQYF	TGTGCCAGCAGCGCGTCAACTAGCGCGGAGACCCAGTACTTC
NA	TRBJ1-6	NA	TRBV6-5	CASSSFGDLNNSPLHF	TGTGCCAGCAGTTCTTTCGGAGACCTCAATAATTCACCCCTCCACTTT
TRBD1	TRBJ2-7	NA	TRBV10-3	CAISSGGQGAKGKFEQYF	TGTGCCATCAGTTCAGGGGGACAGGGGGCGAAGGGAAAGTTCGAGCAGTACTTC
NA	TRBJ2-3	NA	TRBV7-9	CATNPGTPRDTQYF	TGTGCCACCAACCCCGGGACACCCCGAGATACGCAGTATTTT
NA	TRBJ2-4	NA	TRBV7-9	CASSLAGGQKKYF	TGTGCCAGCAGCCTTGCCGGCGGACAGAAGAAGTACTTC
TRBD2	TRBJ2-3	NA	TRBV7-2	CASSLRLAGLPDTQYF	TGTGCCAGCAGCCTAAGACTAGCGGGACTACCAGATACGCAGTATTTT
NA	TRBJ2-3	NA	TRBV6-5	CASSSPAGSTDTQYF	TGTGCCAGCAGCTCCCCCGCGGGGAGCACAGATACGCAGTATTTT
TRBD1	TRBJ1-2	NA	TRBV4-2	CASSHLQGGYTF	TGTGCCAGCAGCCACCTACAGGGGGGCTACACCTTC
TRBD1	TRBJ1-2	NA	TRBV7-2	CASSQYLGQGLGYTF	TGTGCCAGCAGCCAATACCTGGGACAGGGTCTTGGCTACACCTTC
NA	TRBJ1-4	NA	TRBV6-6	CASSYPGRGDEKLFF	TGTGCCAGCAGTTACCCGGGGAGGGGGGATGAAAAACTGTTTTTT
TRBD2	TRBJ2-7	NA	TRBV6-6	CASSYYTSDEQYF	TGTGCCAGCAGTTACTATACTAGCGACGAGCAGTACTTC
NA	TRBJ1-3	NA	TRBV11-2	CASSFLPGHGNTIYF	TGTGCCAGCAGCTTCCTTCCGGGACACGGAAACACCATATATTTT
NA	TRBJ1-2	NA	TRBV19	CASTIRQSYYGYTF	TGTGCCAGTACCATTCGACAGAGCTATTATGGCTACACCTTC
TRBD1	TRBJ2-1	NA	TRBV5-6	CASSSYRGSLRGEQFF	TGTGCCAGCAGCTCATACAGGGGATCTTTGAGGGGTGAGCAGTTCTTC
NA	TRBJ2-1	NA	TRBV11-3	CASSLDQQPYNEQFF	TGTGCCAGCAGCTTAGATCAACAGCCCTACAATGAGCAGTTCTTC
TRBD2	TRBJ2-3	NA	TRBV7-9	CASSATSGIGTDTQYF	TGTGCCAGCAGCGCCACTAGCGGGATAGGGACAGATACGCAGTATTTT
TRBD2	TRBJ2-2	once	TRBV6-4	CASSAGLAGNTGELFF	TGTGCCAGCAGTGCTGGACTAGCGGGGAACACCGGGGAGCTGTTTTTT
NA	TRBJ1-3	NA	TRBV11-2	CASSFRRPLTGNTIYF	TGTGCCAGCAGCTTCAGGAGGCCTCTTACTGGAAACACCATATATTTT
TRBD2	TRBJ2-5	NA	TRBV7-9	CASSLAASGSLQETQYF	TGTGCCAGCAGCTTAGCGGCTAGCGGGAGCCTCCAAGAGACCCAGTACTTC
NA	TRBJ1-5	few	TRBV2	CASADSRRPQHF	TGTGCCAGCGCGGACAGCCGTCGGCCCCAGCATTTT
TRBD1	TRBJ2-2	NA	TRBV2	CASSGGRGRRELFF	TGTGCCAGCAGTGGGGGCAGGGGGCGCCGGGAGCTGTTTTTT
TRBD1	TRBJ2-5	NA	TRBV5-1	CASSLATYRGETQYF	TGCGCCAGCAGCTTGGCCACCTACAGGGGTGAGACCCAGTACTTC
TRBD1	TRBJ2-1	NA	TRBV19	CASQRGRWIGYNEQFF	TGTGCCAGCCAGAGGGGGCGGTGGATCGGCTACAATGAGCAGTTCTTC
NA	TRBJ1-5	NA	TRBV4-1	CASSQEGGLLAQPQHF	TGCGCCAGCAGCCAAGAAGGAGGCCTGCTTGCTCAGCCCCAGCATTTT
TRBD1	TRBJ1-2	NA	TRBV9	CASSITTGTGKIIYGYTF	TGTGCCAGCAGCATCACCACCGGGACAGGGAAAATTATCTATGGCTACACCTTC
TRBD2	TRBJ2-5	NA	TRBV29-1	CSSGGASETQYF	TGCTCCAGCGGGGGGGCCTCAGAGACCCAGTACTTC
NA	TRBJ2-3	NA	TRBV9	CASSVARVTDTQYF	TGTGCCAGCAGCGTAGCTAGAGTCACAGATACGCAGTATTTT
NA	TRBJ1-4	NA	TRBV19	CASSMGPTNEKLFF	TGTGCCAGTAGTATGGGGCCAACTAATGAAAAACTGTTTTTT
TRBD1	TRBJ1-2	NA	TRBV7-2	CASSPRGTGIAYTF	TGTGCCAGCAGCCCCCGAGGGACAGGGATTGCCTACACCTTC
TRBD1	TRBJ1-1	NA	TRBV19	CASRNRGMNTEAFF	TGTGCCAGTAGAAACAGGGGCATGAACACTGAAGCTTTCTTT